This passage covers 5 T cell receptor beta chains from one sample sequenced in a study of T cells expressing NK-cell markers. From its re-call of the 5' RACE reads, TCRdb lists each CDR3 protein once, without DNA. Here the sample table reports roughly 280,000 distinct CDR3 sequences. Source material: blood T cells: a sorted CD56 or NKG2C T cell subset, CD4+ or CD8+ T cells, or bulk PBMC T cells (not recorded which). These receptor sequences come from a man between 18 and 29 years old in good health.

The V and J genes are TRBV29-1 and TRBJ1-3. The CDR3 loop spans 17 amino acids. Germline assignment: CDR1 SQVTM and CDR2 ANQGSEA. CDR3 residues: CSVEDGAGTYSGNTIYF. Full variable domain (outside the CDR3, taken from reference TRBV29-1 and TRBJ1-3): SAVISQKPSRDICQRGTSLTIQCQVDSQVTMMFWYRQQPGQSLTLIATANQGSEATYESGFVIDKFPISRPNLTFSTLTVSNMSPEDSSIYLCSVEDGAGTYSGNTIYFGEGSWLTVV.

The V call is TRBV7-8, the J call TRBJ2-3; TCRdb's D call of TRBD1 is untestable without DNA. The CDR3 totals 15 residues. Germline-derived CDR1 and CDR2 are SGHVS and FQNEAQ. CDR3 in amino acids: CASSAGQGLTDTQYF.

V and J are TRBV6-5 and TRBJ1-2; there is no DNA to check the TCRdb D call of TRBD1. The CDR3 covers 14 residues. Germline V gene sequence: CDR1 MNHEY, CDR2 SVGAGI. The CDR3 sequence is CASSYARQFPGYTF.

This chain links TRBV20-1 with TRBJ2-1; the D call of TRBD2 rests on TCRdb alone, since no DNA is present to check it. From germline, CDR1 is DFQATT and CDR2 SNEGSKA (reference sequence). The CDR3 has 15 amino acids. CDR3 region: CSAHQRTSVVDEQFF.

V is TRBV7-2 and J is TRBJ2-3. The CDR3 covers 14 residues. CDR1 and CDR2 from the germline V gene are SGHTA and FQGNSA. The CDR3 reads CASSQGTSVGTQYF.